Shown below are 26 T cell receptor beta chains from a single sample sequenced in a study of cytomegalovirus exposure and HLA in healthy donors. Measured with immunoSEQ multiplex PCR; TCRdb has only the in-frame clones, and not every one. The repertoire holds some 140,000 clones, about 86% seen once, with approximately 3% in the top ten. The specimen was PBMCs. Receptors were obtained from a young man in good health and CMV-seronegative.

V and J are TRBV1 and TRBJ2-6; TRBD1 reflects the table's D call only, with no check against the DNA. TRBV1 is an annotated pseudogene. The CDR3 sequence is 15 residues long. The CDR3 here is CTSSTEVSGANVLTF. The DNA of the CDR3 is TGCACCAGCAGCACAGAAGTCTCTGGGGCCAACGTCCTGACTTTC.

The chain combines TRBV5-1 with TRBJ1-1; a weak D match, TRBD1 (5 bases). CDR1 and CDR2 from the germline V gene are SGHRS and YFSETQ. The V gene lost 3 bases and the J gene lost 0 bases, with 9 bases spanning the gap. The CDR3 spans 14 residues. CDR3 sequence reads: CASSSATVNTEAFF. The CDR3 DNA reads as TGCGCCAGCAGCTCCGCGACAGTGAACACTGAAGCTTTCTTT.

V and J are TRBV6-5 and TRBJ1-1; D might be TRBD1 (5 bases). This CDR3 is 15 amino acids long. V was trimmed by 4 bases and J by 1 base, leaving 13 bases between them. Germline V CDR1 and CDR2: MNHEY, SVGAGI. CDR3 loop: CASSSGTGGNTEAFF. DNA for the CDR3: TGTGCCAGCAGTTCAGGTACGGGGGGGAACACTGAAGCTTTCTTT.

The rearrangement joins TRBV9 to TRBJ2-1; TRBD2 aligns across 8 bases. Germline V lookup: CDR1 SGDLS, CDR2 YYNGEE. V was pared by 4 bases and J by 5 bases, with 11 bases of the junction left unmatched. The CDR3 is 16 amino acids. The CDR3 coding sequence is TGTGCCAGCAGCTCGCAAAGCGGGAGCTTAAACAATGAGCAGTTCTTC. Encoded protein: CASSSQSGSLNNEQFF.

This chain links TRBV27 with TRBJ2-1, with 11 bases fitting TRBD2. The V gene's germline CDR1 is MNHEY and CDR2 SMNVEV (reference sequence). The CDR3 contains 13 residues. Trimming took 5 bases from V and 9 from J; bases not matched to a gene: 3. The CDR3, as DNA: TGTGCCAGCAGTCCGGGGACTAGCGGTGAGCAGTTCTTC. This translates into CASSPGTSGEQFF.

The chain couples TRBV12-5 to TRBJ2-7, with a possible D match to TRBD1 (6 bases). V lost 7 bases, J lost 2 bases, and 9 bases lay in between. This CDR3 comprises 12 residues. Germline V lookup: CDR1 LGHNT, CDR2 FRNRAP. CDR3 loop: CASASGAYEQYF. DNA of the CDR3: TGTGCTAGTGCCTCAGGGGCCTACGAGCAGTACTTC.

The gene calls are TRBV10-3 and TRBJ1-2; D is uncertain. The CDR3 runs to 13 residues. Trimming pared 6 bases from V and 8 bases from J, leaving 16 bases between. Germline V gene sequence: CDR1 ENHRY, CDR2 SYGVKD. The DNA for the CDR3 is TGTGCCATCAGGCGGGAACCCGCTGAGGGCTACACCTTC. Its protein is CAIRREPAEGYTF.

The chain joins TRBV19 to TRBJ2-1; TRBD2 agrees at 9 bases. Per the germline V gene, CDR1 is LNHDA and CDR2 is SQIVND (reference sequence). V trimming: 4 bases; J trimming: 2 bases; junction bases outside the gene matches: 12. The CDR3 is 18 amino acids. This CDR3 reads CASSTPGAASGTYNEQFF. The CDR3 bases are TGTGCCAGTAGTACGCCGGGGGCTGCTAGCGGGACCTACAATGAGCAGTTCTTC.

V and J are TRBV12-5 and TRBJ2-7, with 7 bases fitting TRBD2. Germline values: CDR1 LGHNT, CDR2 FRNRAP. This CDR3 is built from 17 residues. V shed 6 bases and J 1 base; nucleotides not matched to a gene: 15. The CDR3 here is CASGLQMGGARSYEQYF. Written as DNA, the CDR3 is TGTGCTAGTGGCCTCCAAATGGGAGGGGCTCGGTCCTACGAGCAGTACTTC.

The chain is built from TRBV13 and TRBJ1-1, with D perhaps TRBD1 (5 bases). In germline, CDR1 is PRHDT, CDR2 FYEKMQ (reference sequence). Trimming pared 5 bases from V and 4 bases from J, leaving 17 bases between. The CDR3 length is 15 residues. In DNA, the CDR3 is TGTGCCAGCAGCACCGGGGGAGGGGCGATCACTGAAGCTTTCTTT. It translates to CASSTGGGAITEAFF.

This clone was detected many times. This sequence joins TRBV7-9 and TRBJ1-3; D perhaps matches TRBD1 (6 bases). The CDR3 is 14 residues long. Germline V gene lookup returns CDR1 SEHNR and CDR2 FQNEAQ (reference sequence). V lost 6 bases and J 4 bases, leaving 13 bases between the germline ends. The CDR3 sequence is CASRKGGPGNTIYF. The CDR3 nucleotides are TGTGCCAGCAGAAAAGGGGGTCCGGGAAACACCATATATTTT.

The genes are TRBV7-9 and TRBJ1-4, with D maybe TRBD1 (5 bases). V shed 5 bases and J shed 6 bases, with 13 bases lying between them. Germline-derived CDR1 and CDR2 are SEHNR and FQNEAQ (reference sequence). The CDR3 is 14 residues long. CDR3 DNA sequence: TGTGCCAGCAGCCGCCCCGGGACTTATGAAAAACTGTTTTTT. Amino acid sequence: CASSRPGTYEKLFF.

V gene TRBV10-3 combines with J gene TRBJ1-2, with 9 bases matching TRBD1. Losses at the gene ends were 4 bases for V and 2 bases for J; bases not matched to a gene: 2. Germline loops: CDR1 ENHRY, CDR2 SYGVKD. The CDR3 runs 14 residues. The CDR3 coding sequence is TGTGCCATCAGTGCGACAGGGGGAAACTATGGCTACACCTTC. Its protein is CAISATGGNYGYTF.

This sequence joins TRBV19 and TRBJ2-2, with D perhaps TRBD1 (6 bases). Germline CDR1 LNHDA, CDR2 SQIVND (reference sequence). The germline V and J ends were trimmed by 5 bases and 5 bases, with 15 bases remaining between them. The CDR3 length is 15 residues. CDR3 sequence: CASSQDSPPTGELFF. The CDR3 DNA sequence: TGTGCCAGTAGTCAGGACAGCCCCCCTACCGGGGAGCTGTTTTTT.

This clone was recorded only once. Other nucleotide sequences from this sample produce the same CDR3. V usage is TRBV7-8 and J usage is TRBJ2-3; a possible D gene is TRBD2 (6 bases). The V gene's germline CDR1 is SGHVS and CDR2 FQNEAQ. V was trimmed by 0 bases and J by 3 bases, leaving 7 bases between them. The CDR3 consists of 14 residues. The CDR3 DNA follows: TGTGCCAGCAGCTTAGCGGGGGGAACAGATACGCAGTATTTT. Its protein is CASSLAGGTDTQYF.

This clone was observed once. CDR3 bases: TGCGCCAGCAGCTTGGTGGGACTAGCGGGAGTAGAGACCCAGTACTTC. Protein sequence: CASSLVGLAGVETQYF. The chain is built from TRBV5-1 and TRBJ2-5; TRBD2 agrees at 14 bases. Germline assignment: CDR1 SGHRS and CDR2 YFSETQ. There are 16 residues in the CDR3. V shed 0 bases and J 4 bases; nucleotides not matched to a gene: 2.

In its sample, this clone was seen once. CDR3 loop: CASSPPGSGGTDTQYF. The CDR3 coding sequence is TGTGCCAGCTCACCACCCGGCAGCGGTGGCACAGATACGCAGTATTTT. This sequence joins TRBV18 and TRBJ2-3, with D possibly matching TRBD2 (5 bases). Germline assignment: CDR1 KGHSH and CDR2 LQKENI. CDR3 size: 16 residues. V was clipped by 0 bases and J by 1 base, with 11 bases between them.

V is TRBV6-6 and J is TRBJ1-1; D gene uncertain. V dropped 7 bases and J dropped 4 bases, with 19 bases sitting between them. CDR3 length: 15 amino acids. The V gene's germline CDR1 is MNHNY and CDR2 SVGAGI (reference sequence). CDR3 loop: CASKEQIQVGTEAFF. The CDR3, as DNA: TGTGCCAGCAAGGAGCAGATTCAAGTAGGCACTGAAGCTTTCTTT.

The chain recombines TRBV18 with TRBJ2-7, with D perhaps TRBD1 (6 bases). The CDR3 runs 14 residues. Trimming stripped 2 bases from V and 4 bases from J, with 12 bases between. In germline, CDR1 is KGHSH, CDR2 LQKENI. CDR3 sequence (DNA): TGTGCCAGCTCACCAAGGTACAGGGCGTACGAGCAGTACTTC. Translation gives CASSPRYRAYEQYF.

The chain recombines TRBV20-1 with TRBJ1-2, with D possibly being TRBD1 (5 bases). Germline CDR1 is DFQATT and CDR2 is SNEGSKA (reference sequence). The CDR3 runs to 11 residues. The V end lost 6 bases, the J end lost 8 bases, and 13 bases lay between the germline ends. CDR3 in amino acids: CSAPTDTGYTF. Here the CDR3 DNA reads TGCAGTGCCCCGACAGACACGGGCTACACCTTC.

The gene calls are TRBV28 and TRBJ2-7, with TRBD1 matching 8 bases. The CDR3 extends over 16 amino acids. V was pared by 7 bases and J by 6 bases, with 17 bases of the junction left unmatched. Per the germline V gene, CDR1 is MDHEN and CDR2 is SYDVKM. CDR3 DNA sequence: TGTGCCAGCAACAGATTCTTGAGACAGGGGAAAGGCGAGCAGTACTTC. Amino acids: CASNRFLRQGKGEQYF.

The V call is TRBV18, the J call TRBJ2-7; 9 nucleotides agree with TRBD1. V was clipped by 2 bases and J by 6 bases; unmatched bases: 5. This CDR3 region has 14 residues. Germline lookup yields CDR1 KGHSH and CDR2 LQKENI. The CDR3 coding sequence is TGTGCCAGCTCACCAGGACAGGGGATAGGCGAGCAGTACTTC. It encodes CASSPGQGIGEQYF.

This sequence joins TRBV19 and TRBJ2-3, with 7 nucleotides matching TRBD1. V was clipped by 3 bases and J by 2 bases; unmatched bases: 8. The germline gives CDR1 LNHDA, CDR2 SQIVND (reference sequence). The CDR3 runs to 16 residues. In DNA form, the CDR3 reads TGTGCCAGTAGTATGACCGACAGGGTTTCCACAGATACGCAGTATTTT. Its translation is CASSMTDRVSTDTQYF.

The chain recombines TRBV14 with TRBJ2-5, with 8 bases lining up with TRBD1. This CDR3 contains 16 residues. The trim removed 3 bases at V and 5 bases at J, leaving 11 bases unmatched. CDR1 and CDR2 (germline): SGHDN, FVKESK. Here the CDR3 DNA reads TGTGCCAGCAGCCATAGGACAGGGTATGGTATGGAGACCCAGTACTTC. It is translated as CASSHRTGYGMETQYF.

This sequence joins TRBV28 and TRBJ1-5, with D maybe TRBD1 (6 bases). Germline loops: CDR1 MDHEN, CDR2 SYDVKM. The CDR3 is made up of 16 amino acids. V was clipped by 5 bases and J by 4 bases, with 18 bases between them. The DNA for the CDR3 is TGTGCCAGCAGTAGCGGGACAATTCTACTGAATCAGCCCCAGCATTTT. Protein sequence: CASSSGTILLNQPQHF.

The chain has TRBV9 and TRBJ2-2; 8 bases are shared with TRBD2. The CDR3 has 15 residues. Trimming removed 4 bases from V and 5 bases from J; junction bases left unmatched: 7. The germline V gene has CDR1 SGDLS and CDR2 YYNGEE. In DNA, the CDR3 is TGTGCCAGCAGCCCCGGGGGGGCGCGAACCGGGGAGCTGTTTTTT. This encodes CASSPGGARTGELFF.